This T cell receptor beta chain was recorded in a study of blood T cell repertoires in COVID-19. The protocol was immunoSEQ multiplex PCR, while the TCRdb copy is restricted to in-frame clones and leaves out a portion. Here the sample spans roughly 45,000 clones, about nine tenths being singletons. Germline trimming cut 2 bases from V and 7 bases from J; bases unmatched to any gene: 11. Germline CDR1 and CDR2: SGHAT and FQNNGV. The length of the CDR3 is 16 residues. This clonotype was obtained from an elderly woman with COVID-19, enrolled during active disease. This sequence joins TRBV11-2 and TRBJ2-1, with 7 bases identical to TRBD2. The sequenced sample consisted of peripheral blood. CDR3 bases: TGTGCCAGCAGCTTAACTAAACGGGAGGTGGGAAATGAGCAGTTCTTC. Translated, it gives CASSLTKREVGNEQFF.